Following are 20 T cell receptor beta chains from one sample sequenced in a study of blood T cell repertoires in COVID-19. Assay: immunoSEQ multiplex PCR; the TCRdb copy retains only in-frame clones and omits some. The data show approximately 110,000 clones, roughly 85% seen once. Source material: peripheral blood. The origin of the receptors is a human donor in a cohort sampled during active COVID-19.

This chain uses TRBV6-4 with TRBJ2-1, with D possibly matching TRBD2 (5 bases). The CDR3 is made up of 12 amino acids. Germline assignment: CDR1 MRHNA and CDR2 SNTAGT. V lost 2 bases and J lost 9, with 8 bases in between. CDR3 sequence: CASSDPAGEQFF. The CDR3 nucleotides read TGTGCCAGCAGTGACCCGGCGGGTGAGCAGTTCTTC.

The chain is built from TRBV20-1 and TRBJ2-7; D possibly corresponds to TRBD2 (6 bases). V lost 6 bases and J 6 bases, leaving 12 bases between the germline ends. The germline V gene has CDR1 DFQATT and CDR2 SNEGSKA (reference sequence). The CDR3 contains 11 residues. CDR3 sequence (DNA): TGCAGTGCCCGAGTGGGGGGCGAGCAGTACTTC. Its protein is CSARVGGEQYF.

This clone was counted at least ten times. V usage is TRBV30 and J usage is TRBJ2-2; 9 positions agree with TRBD1. Germline CDR1 and CDR2: GTSNPN and SVGIG (reference sequence). The CDR3 totals 15 residues. V dropped 6 bases and J dropped 3; count of bases not matched to a gene: 8. CDR3 loop: CACPPTGGHTGELFF. The CDR3 DNA sequence: TGTGCCTGCCCCCCGACAGGGGGTCACACCGGGGAGCTGTTTTTT.

The chain joins TRBV7-9 to TRBJ2-7, with a possible D match to TRBD1 (6 bases). Germline values: CDR1 SEHNR, CDR2 FQNEAQ (reference sequence). The V end was cut by 4 bases, the J end by 2 bases, with 9 bases between. The CDR3 is 13 amino acids. CDR3 DNA sequence: TGTGCCAGCAGCTCTGGACAGACCTACGAGCAGTACTTC. It encodes CASSSGQTYEQYF.

The chain joins TRBV5-4 to TRBJ2-3, with 9 positions matching TRBD2. Germline V gene lookup returns CDR1 SGHNT and CDR2 YYREEE (reference sequence). This CDR3 has 15 amino acids. V trimming: 5 bases; J trimming: 1 base; junction bases outside the gene matches: 5. The DNA of the CDR3 is TGTGCCAGCAGATGGGCTAGCGGGGGCACAGATACGCAGTATTTT. Encoded protein: CASRWASGGTDTQYF.

The V and J genes are TRBV6-5 and TRBJ1-4; D unclear. Between the trimmed V and J ends, which lost 5 bases and 0 bases, there was a span of 10 bases. This CDR3 is 15 amino acids long. Germline V lookup: CDR1 MNHEY, CDR2 SVGAGI. Written as DNA, the CDR3 is TGTGCCAGCAGTCCAGGCCACGCAACTAATGAAAAACTGTTTTTT. This encodes CASSPGHATNEKLFF.

The V gene is TRBV6-5, the J gene TRBJ1-1, with a weak D call TRBD1 (5 bases). Germline CDR1 MNHEY, CDR2 SVGAGI. The CDR3 totals 12 residues. Deletions cut 10 bases from V and 5 bases from J, with 14 bases between. The CDR3 loop reads CATTGRGTEAFF. CDR3 coding DNA: TGTGCCACCACCGGAAGGGGTACTGAAGCTTTCTTT.

This chain links TRBV28 with TRBJ2-5; 10 nucleotides align to TRBD2. Germline CDR1 is MDHEN and CDR2 is SYDVKM. After removal of 5 bases from V and 3 bases from J, the junction contained 9 bases not matched to a gene. The CDR3 has 16 residues. In nucleotides, the CDR3 is TGTGCCAGCAGTATAAGGACCGGACTAGCGGAAGAGACCCAGTACTTC. This sequence encodes CASSIRTGLAEETQYF. The entire variable domain, with the rest obtained from reference TRBV28 and TRBJ2-5, is as follows: DVKVTQSSRYLVKRTGEKVFLECVQDMDHENMFWYRQDPGLGLRLIYFSYDVKMKEKGDIPEGYSVSREKKERFSLILESASTNQTSMYLCASSIRTGLAEETQYFGPGTRLLVL.

The DNA of the CDR3 is TGTGCCAGCAGTGGGGGGCATAGAAACATTCAGTACTTC. This translates into CASSGGHRNIQYF. The chain links TRBV2 to TRBJ2-4; perhaps TRBD1 as D (6 bases). The germline V and J ends were trimmed by 4 bases and 6 bases, with 10 bases remaining between them. The CDR3 consists of 13 residues. Looked up from germline, CDR1 is SNHLY and CDR2 is FYNNEI.

Note on this clone: This CDR3 fails to terminate in the conserved phenylalanine or tryptophan, so it likely reflects a read error. The limits of the CDR3 on the DNA are not certain, so only TCRdb's listed CDR3 is given. V and J are TRBV27 and TRBJ2-7; TRBD1 is taken as the D call from the table, unchecked against the DNA. Counting both end residues, the CDR3 totals 12 amino acids. Germline assignment: CDR1 MNHEY and CDR2 SMNVEV (reference sequence). CDR3 residues: CASSSGAGDRES.

This clone appeared once. V is TRBV30 and J is TRBJ2-2, with D possibly matching TRBD2 (6 bases). Trimming took off 0 bases at V and 2 bases at J, with 13 bases between the two ends. This CDR3 region has 16 residues. CDR1 GTSNPN and CDR2 SVGIG come from the germline V gene (reference sequence). The CDR3 sequence: CAWSVQLASNTGELFF. DNA of the CDR3: TGTGCCTGGAGTGTACAACTAGCCTCAAACACCGGGGAGCTGTTTTTT.

CDR3 in amino acids: CASRDKYYEQYF. In nucleotides, the CDR3 is TGTGCCAGCAGGGACAAATACTACGAGCAGTACTTC. V and J are TRBV6-5 and TRBJ2-7, with D possibly matching TRBD1 (5 bases). The CDR3 runs to 12 residues. The germline gives CDR1 MNHEY, CDR2 SVGAGI. The V end was cut by 6 bases, the J end by 3 bases, with 9 bases between.

Written as DNA, the CDR3 is TGTGCCAGTAGTCATCCCAGCGTCTACACCGGGGAGCTGTTTTTT. This translates into CASSHPSVYTGELFF. This rearrangement joins TRBV19 to TRBJ2-2; D not certain. This CDR3 is built from 15 residues. The V end lost 5 bases, the J end lost 3 bases, and 13 bases lay between the germline ends. The germline CDR1 and CDR2 sequences are LNHDA and SQIVND (reference sequence).

The chain is built from TRBV5-1 and TRBJ2-3; maybe TRBD2 (6 bases). The CDR3 totals 13 residues. The germline CDR1 and CDR2 sequences are SGHRS and YFSETQ. The V gene lost 7 bases and the J gene lost 4 bases, with 13 bases spanning the gap. CDR3 sequence reads: CASSGTAPDTQYF. For the CDR3, the DNA is TGCGCCAGCTCGGGGACTGCACCAGATACGCAGTATTTT.

This clone was observed a handful of times. The chain employs TRBV5-1 and TRBJ2-7; D is perhaps TRBD2 (5 bases). CDR1 is SGHRS and CDR2 is YFSETQ in the germline V gene. This CDR3 comprises 15 residues. V was trimmed by 3 bases and J by 2 bases, leaving 15 bases between them. The chain's CDR3 is CASSSVSGNAYEQYF. The CDR3 bases are TGCGCCAGCAGCTCCGTCTCGGGAAACGCCTACGAGCAGTACTTC.

The sample holds a few counts of this clone. Here the CDR3 DNA reads TGTGCCAGCAGTGAAGCTCCCGGACAGGGGGCGGCCGATCAGCCCCAGCATTTT. This gives the protein CASSEAPGQGAADQPQHF. The chain is built from TRBV2 and TRBJ1-5; 11 nucleotides align to TRBD1. The V gene end was trimmed by 0 bases and the J gene end by 5 bases; junction bases not matched to a gene: 9. There are 18 residues in the CDR3. The germline V gene has CDR1 SNHLY and CDR2 FYNNEI.

A single count supports this clone. The chain has TRBV6-4 and TRBJ1-2; D not certain. Germline lookup yields CDR1 MRHNA and CDR2 SNTAGT. The CDR3 has 11 amino acids. V was clipped by 1 base and J by 8 bases, with 5 bases between them. CDR3: CASSDLIGYTF. CDR3 DNA: TGTGCCAGCAGTGACTTAATAGGCTACACCTTC.

This chain connects TRBV7-9 to TRBJ2-5, with 8 bases matching TRBD2. J gave up 3 bases and V 5 bases, and 14 bases lay outside the gene matches. Germline V CDR1 and CDR2: SEHNR, FQNEAQ (reference sequence). CDR3 size: 17 residues. CDR3 coding DNA: TGTGCCAGCAGCCCCGGGAGGGGCGGGGGAAACAAAGAGACCCAGTACTTC. Translating it yields CASSPGRGGGNKETQYF. Based on the CDR3 plus reference TRBV7-9 and TRBJ2-5, the full variable domain is DTGVSQNPRHKITKRGQNVTFRCDPISEHNRLYWYRQTLGQGPEFLTYFQNEAQLEKSRLLSDRFSAERPKGSFSTLEIQRTEQGDSAMYLCASSPGRGGGNKETQYFGPGTRLLVL.

V is TRBV5-1 and J is TRBJ2-5; a weak D match, TRBD2 (6 bases). The CDR3 runs to 16 residues. The V end was cut by 3 bases, the J end by 4 bases, with 19 bases between. Germline CDR1 is SGHRS and CDR2 is YFSETQ. CDR3 residues: CASSSGGGTSAETQYF. CDR3 DNA sequence: TGCGCCAGCAGCTCGGGCGGCGGGACCTCGGCAGAGACCCAGTACTTC.

The chain uses TRBV28 and TRBJ2-7; 9 positions agree with TRBD1. CDR3 length: 15 amino acids. V lost 6 bases and J lost 0; bases outside the gene matches: 6. CDR1 is MDHEN, CDR2 SYDVKM, per germline. CDR3 nucleotide sequence: TGTGCCAGCAGGCCCCCGGGACAGGGCTCCTACGAGCAGTACTTC. It is translated as CASRPPGQGSYEQYF.